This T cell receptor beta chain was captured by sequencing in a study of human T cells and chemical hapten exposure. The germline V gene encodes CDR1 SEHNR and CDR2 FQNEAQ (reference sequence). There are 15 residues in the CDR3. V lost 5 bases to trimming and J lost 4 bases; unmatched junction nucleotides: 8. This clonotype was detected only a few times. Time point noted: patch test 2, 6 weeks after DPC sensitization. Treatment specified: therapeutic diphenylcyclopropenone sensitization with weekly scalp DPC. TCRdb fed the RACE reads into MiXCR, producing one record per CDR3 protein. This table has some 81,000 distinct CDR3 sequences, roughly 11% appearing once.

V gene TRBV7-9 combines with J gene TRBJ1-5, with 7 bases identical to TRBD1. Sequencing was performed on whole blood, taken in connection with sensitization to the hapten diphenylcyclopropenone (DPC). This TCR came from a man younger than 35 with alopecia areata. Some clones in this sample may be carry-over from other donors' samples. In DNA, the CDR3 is TGTGCCAGCAGCGCCCGGGACAGCACTAATCAGCCCCAGCATTTT. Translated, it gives CASSARDSTNQPQHF.